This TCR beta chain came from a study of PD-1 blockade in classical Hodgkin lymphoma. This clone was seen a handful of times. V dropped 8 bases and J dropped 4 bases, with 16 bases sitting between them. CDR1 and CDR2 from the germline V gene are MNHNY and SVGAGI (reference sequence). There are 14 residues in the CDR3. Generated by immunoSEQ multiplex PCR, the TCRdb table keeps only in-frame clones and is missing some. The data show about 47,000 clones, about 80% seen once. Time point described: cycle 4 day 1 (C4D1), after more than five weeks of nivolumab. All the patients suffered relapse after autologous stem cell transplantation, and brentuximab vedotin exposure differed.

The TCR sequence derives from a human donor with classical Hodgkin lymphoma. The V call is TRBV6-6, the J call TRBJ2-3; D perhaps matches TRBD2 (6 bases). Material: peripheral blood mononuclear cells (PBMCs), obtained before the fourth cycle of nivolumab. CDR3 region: CASWGLPVSDTQYF. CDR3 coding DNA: TGTGCCAGCTGGGGACTCCCAGTATCAGATACGCAGTATTTT.